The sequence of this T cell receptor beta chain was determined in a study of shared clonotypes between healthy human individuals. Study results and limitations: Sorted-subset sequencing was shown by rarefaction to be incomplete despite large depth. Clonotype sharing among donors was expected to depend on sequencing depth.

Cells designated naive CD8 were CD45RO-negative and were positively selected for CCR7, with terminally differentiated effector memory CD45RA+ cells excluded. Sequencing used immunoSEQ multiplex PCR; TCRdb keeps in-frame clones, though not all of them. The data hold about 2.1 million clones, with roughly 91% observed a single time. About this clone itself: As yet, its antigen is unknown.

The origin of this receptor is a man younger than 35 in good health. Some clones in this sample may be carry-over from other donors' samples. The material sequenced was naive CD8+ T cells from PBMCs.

This CDR3 is CASSLAAWGNQPQHF. The CDR3 nucleotides are TGTGCCAGCAGTTTAGCGGCTTGGGGCAATCAGCCCCAGCATTTT. The V call is TRBV27, the J call TRBJ1-5; D is unclear. Germline assignment: CDR1 MNHEY and CDR2 SMNVEV (reference sequence). V lost 2 bases and J 2 bases, leaving 10 bases between the germline ends. The CDR3 has 15 residues.